By frequency in the sample, the clone carrying this T cell receptor (beta chain) is medium-sized. The antigen is undetermined. This CDR3 is 14 amino acids long. Trimming removed 3 bases from V and 7 bases from J; junction bases left unmatched: 4. CDR1 MRHNA and CDR2 SNTAGT come from the germline V gene. This entry is derived from a study of blood T cells in healthy people across ages. Study-wide results and limits: A roughly linear fall in TCR beta diversity per million T cells was seen with increasing age. Comparison with aged donors showed that long-lived donors had more naive CD4+ cells and higher diversity. Not knowing donor CMV status may have confounded expanded clonotype changes.

A second 7 to 11 cycle PCR used barcoded and J-beta primers. TCRdb re-called the 5' RACE reads with MiXCR, one entry per CDR3 protein. This repertoire shows approximately 580,000 distinct CDR3 sequences, less than 25% found once; its top ten account for roughly 9%. These records were also assigned to another study, of T cells of mothers and their children. That report adds: Several million TCR beta reads per child versus over 8 million per mother.

This TCR was sampled from a boy younger than 18 in good health. Sequencing input: blood. The rearrangement links TRBV6-4 to TRBJ2-4; 9 bases agree with TRBD1. The CDR3 loop reads CASSEGQGGNIQYF. For the CDR3, the DNA is TGTGCCAGCAGTGAGGGACAGGGAGGCAACATTCAGTACTTC.